This T cell receptor beta chain was obtained from a study of cytomegalovirus exposure and HLA in healthy donors. Primers: 60 Vbeta forward and 13 Jbeta reverse. Profiled with immunoSEQ multiplex PCR; TCRdb holds only in-frame clones, not every one. The repertoire holds 200,000 to 250,000 clones, with about 89% as singletons. The V and J ends lost 4 bases and 2 bases respectively, with 12 bases between them. The germline V gene encodes CDR1 KGHSH and CDR2 LQKENI. This CDR3 is 14 amino acids long. V usage is TRBV18 and J usage is TRBJ2-7; D remains unclear. Sequencing input: PBMCs. This clonotype originated in a woman younger than 35 in good health and CMV-seronegative. The CDR3 coding sequence is TGTGCCAGCTCACACGTCGAGAAAGCCTACGAGCAGTACTTC. It encodes CASSHVEKAYEQYF.